Below, 27 T cell receptor beta chains from the same sample are listed, as sequenced in a study of regulatory T cells in long-lasting Graves disease. Arm-PCR with iRepertoire HTBI primers amplified the CDR3 regions for these TCR beta libraries. Using its own MiXCR run on the multiplex PCR reads, TCRdb lists one record per CDR3 protein. The table has roughly 420,000 distinct CDR3 sequences, about 15% seen once. Time point indicated: newly diagnosed GD, antithyroid drugs for less than 3 months. From PBMCs, RNA was extracted and then used to make the TCR library. This sample also belongs to another study, concerning T cells in Graves' hyperthyroidism and ophthalmopathy.

The sample here was peripheral blood mononuclear cells (PBMCs), taken at new diagnosis, from a patient treated with antithyroid drugs. Every receptor here comes from a woman aged 50 to 60 with Graves disease.

This clonotype has ten or more counts. The chain uses TRBV10-3 and TRBJ2-1; 7 bases align to TRBD2. V lost 4 bases, J lost 5 bases, and 2 bases stayed unmatched. Germline V lookup: CDR1 ENHRY, CDR2 SYGVKD. The CDR3 consists of 13 residues. The CDR3 DNA follows: TGTGCCATCAGTGGCGGGAGTAACAATGAGCAGTTCTTC. Protein: CAISGGSNNEQFF.

This clonotype was found many times. V usage is TRBV11-2 and J usage is TRBJ2-3; 12 nucleotides line up with TRBD2. The trim removed 4 bases at V and 5 bases at J, leaving 19 bases unmatched. This CDR3 comprises 20 residues. The germline V gene has CDR1 SGHAT and CDR2 FQNNGV. In nucleotides, the CDR3 is TGTGCCAGCAGCTCGCGACTAGCGGGAGTTTTCGGTGGGGCGCAAGATACGCAGTATTTT. Its translation is CASSSRLAGVFGGAQDTQYF.

In its sample, this clonotype was seen many times. The V call is TRBV20-1, the J call TRBJ2-1, with D unresolved. V lost 0 bases, J lost 9 bases, and 12 bases lay in between. The CDR3 sequence is 13 residues long. The germline gives CDR1 DFQATT, CDR2 SNEGSKA (reference sequence). The CDR3 nucleotides are TGCAGTGCTAGAGATTCCGGGTATCCTGAGCAGTTCTTC. This gives the protein CSARDSGYPEQFF.

This clonotype was recorded many times. V usage is TRBV7-9 and J usage is TRBJ2-1; 13 nucleotides agree with TRBD2. This CDR3 is 15 amino acids long. Losses at the gene ends were 5 bases for V and 5 bases for J; bases not matched to a gene: 3. Germline CDR1 reads SEHNR; CDR2 reads FQNEAQ (reference sequence). CDR3 in amino acids: CASSGTSGRDNEQFF. CDR3 nucleotides: TGTGCCAGCAGCGGCACTAGCGGGAGGGACAATGAGCAGTTCTTC.

In this sample, this clonotype turned up many times. V usage is TRBV2 and J usage is TRBJ1-5; 9 bases fit TRBD1. Trimming removed 5 bases from V and 8 bases from J; junction bases left unmatched: 10. The germline CDR1 and CDR2 sequences are SNHLY and FYNNEI. The CDR3 has 15 residues. This CDR3 reads CASSPEGTGREPQHF. The DNA of the CDR3 is TGTGCCAGCAGTCCAGAGGGGACAGGGCGTGAGCCCCAGCATTTT. The whole variable domain, remainder taken from reference TRBV2 and TRBJ1-5, is EPEVTQTPSHQVTQMGQEVILRCVPISNHLYFYWYRQILGQKVEFLVSFYNNEISEKSEIFDDQFSVERPDGSNFTLKIRSTKLEDSAMYFCASSPEGTGREPQHFGDGTRLSIL.

This clonotype has ten or more counts. The rearrangement uses TRBV5-1 and TRBJ2-7; no definite D call. Trimming cost V 5 bases and J 4 bases, with 7 bases left between them. This CDR3 comprises 11 residues. Germline lookup yields CDR1 SGHRS and CDR2 YFSETQ. CDR3 coding DNA: TGCGCCAGCAGAAGAGAGTACGAGCAGTACTTC. This gives the protein CASRREYEQYF. Looking up the rest from reference TRBV5-1 and TRBJ2-7 gives the full variable domain: KAGVTQTPRYLIKTRGQQVTLSCSPISGHRSVSWYQQTPGQGLQFLFEYFSETQRNKGNFPGRFSGRQFSNSRSEMNVSTLELGDSALYLCASRREYEQYFGPGTRLTVT.

V gene TRBV27 combines with J gene TRBJ2-3, with D unresolved. Trimming cost V 5 bases and J 3 bases, with 18 bases left between them. The germline V gene encodes CDR1 MNHEY and CDR2 SMNVEV (reference sequence). This CDR3 comprises 16 residues. The CDR3 reads CASSTQPEWLTDTQYF. The CDR3 DNA sequence: TGTGCCAGCAGTACCCAGCCGGAGTGGTTGACAGATACGCAGTATTTT.

The chain combines TRBV5-1 with TRBJ1-4; TRBD1 aligns across 7 bases. The J segment lost 4 bases and the V segment lost 4 bases, leaving 10 bases of the junction unmatched. The CDR3 runs to 16 residues. Germline CDR1 and CDR2: SGHRS and YFSETQ. CDR3 in DNA: TGCGCCAGCAGCCGCGAGGACAGGCGAAATAATGAAAAACTGTTTTTT. It is translated as CASSREDRRNNEKLFF.

This clonotype was observed many times. The chain is built from TRBV12-3 or TRBV12-4 and TRBJ2-6; no definite D call. The CDR3 covers 12 residues. V was trimmed by 4 bases and J by 3 bases, leaving 1 base between them. The CDR3 region has the DNA TGTGCCAGCAGTTATGGGGCCAACGTCCTGACTTTC. It specifies CASSYGANVLTF.

This clonotype has at least ten counts. V is TRBV6-1 and J is TRBJ2-7; TRBD2 aligns across 9 bases. Germline assignment: CDR1 MNHNS and CDR2 SASEGT. The V segment lost 6 bases and the J segment 0 bases; nucleotides outside the gene matches: 3. This CDR3 comprises 14 residues. The CDR3 region has the DNA TGTGCCAGCAGAGGACTAGCGAACTCCTACGAGCAGTACTTC. Translating gives CASRGLANSYEQYF.

The V call is TRBV5-1, the J call TRBJ2-2; D gene ambiguous. The CDR3 sequence is 12 residues long. CDR1 is SGHRS and CDR2 is YFSETQ in the germline V gene. Between the trimmed V and J ends, which lost 4 bases and 4 bases, there was a span of 5 bases. The CDR3 region is CASSPSTGELFF. CDR3 nucleotide sequence: TGCGCCAGCAGCCCGAGCACCGGGGAGCTGTTTTTT.

The chain combines TRBV12-3 or TRBV12-4 with TRBJ2-3; 8 nucleotides line up with TRBD2. The V gene end was trimmed by 7 bases and the J gene end by 5 bases; junction bases not matched to a gene: 8. The CDR3 is 14 amino acids. CDR3 loop: CASTRAGVGDTQYF. The DNA of the CDR3 is TGTGCCAGCACCCGAGCGGGAGTGGGAGATACGCAGTATTTT.

This clonotype has ten or more counts. The V call is TRBV29-1, the J call TRBJ1-1; 11 bases align to TRBD1. The CDR3 has 13 amino acids. The V and J ends lost 7 bases and 3 bases, in that order; junction bases with no gene match: 4. CDR1 is SQVTM and CDR2 is ANQGSEA in the germline V gene. The CDR3 DNA sequence: TGCAGCGCGGACAGGGGGCTGGACACTGAAGCTTTCTTT. It yields the protein CSADRGLDTEAFF.

This clonotype was recorded at least ten times. The rearrangement links TRBV27 to TRBJ1-2; D not certain. The CDR3 spans 12 residues. Looked up from germline, CDR1 is MNHEY and CDR2 is SMNVEV (reference sequence). V was clipped by 5 bases and J by 11 bases, with 15 bases between them. Written as DNA, the CDR3 is TGTGCCAGCAGTACGGACGGAAGATTTTACACCTTC. As protein: CASSTDGRFYTF.

About this clonotype itself: This sequence may be a read error, since a much larger clone differs from it by one base. V usage is TRBV18 and J usage is TRBJ1-3; D is unresolved. The CDR3 length is 14 residues. Deletions cut 2 bases from V and 2 bases from J, with 7 bases between. Germline CDR1 is KGHSH and CDR2 is LQKENI. DNA for the CDR3: TGTGCCAGCTCACCAACGTCGACTGGAAACACCATATATTTT. This encodes CASSPTSTGNTIYF.

J is TRBJ2-3 and V is TRBV10-3, with 7 bases that match TRBD1. V lost 10 bases, J lost 2 bases, and 9 bases stayed unmatched. In germline, CDR1 is ENHRY, CDR2 SYGVKD. CDR3 length: 14 residues. CDR3 DNA sequence: TGTGCCACCTTACCGGGACAGTCCACAGATACGCAGTATTTT. This sequence encodes CATLPGQSTDTQYF.

The chain employs TRBV30 and TRBJ2-1, with 10 bases matching TRBD2. J gave up 4 bases and V 1 base, and 4 bases lay outside the gene matches. This CDR3 is 15 amino acids long. Germline V gene data show CDR1 as GTSNPN and CDR2 as SVGIG (reference sequence). The CDR3 coding sequence is TGTGCCTGGAGTGGGGCTAGCGGGAGATACAATGAGCAGTTCTTC. Amino acids: CAWSGASGRYNEQFF.

This clonotype was detected many times. The chain is built from TRBV18 and TRBJ2-7; the match to TRBD1 covers 7 bases. Germline-derived CDR1 and CDR2 are KGHSH and LQKENI. The CDR3 is 13 amino acids. V was pared by 8 bases and J by 4 bases, with 8 bases of the junction left unmatched. The CDR3: CASNGQVEYEQYF. CDR3 nucleotides: TGTGCCAGCAACGGACAGGTAGAGTACGAGCAGTACTTC.

This clonotype was seen at least ten times. The V gene is TRBV6-5, the J gene TRBJ1-1; D unclear. The germline gives CDR1 MNHEY, CDR2 SVGAGI. Between the trimmed V and J ends, which lost 4 bases and 4 bases, there was a span of 16 bases. This CDR3 is 15 amino acids long. This chain's CDR3 is CASSLNSPMGTEAFF. CDR3 DNA sequence: TGTGCCAGCAGTTTAAACAGCCCGATGGGCACTGAAGCTTTCTTT.

The rearrangement joins TRBV10-3 to TRBJ1-3; the D gene is possibly TRBD1 (5 bases). The CDR3 runs 15 residues. Germline V gives CDR1 ENHRY, CDR2 SYGVKD. V was clipped by 10 bases and J by 2 bases, with 18 bases between them. In nucleotides, the CDR3 is TGTGCCACAGCCGATTCCGGGACGGCTGGAAACACCATATATTTT. This gives the protein CATADSGTAGNTIYF.

This clonotype was observed many times. The chain has TRBV6-1 and TRBJ2-1; perhaps TRBD2 as D (5 bases). Germline V lookup: CDR1 MNHNS, CDR2 SASEGT. CDR3 size: 16 residues. Trimming stripped 10 bases from V and 0 bases from J, with 19 bases between. The CDR3, as DNA: TGTGCCATCTACCCATCCAAAGGGAGCTCCTACAATGAGCAGTTCTTC. Amino acids: CAIYPSKGSSYNEQFF.

This clonotype was picked up a small number of times. The V call is TRBV20-1, the J call TRBJ2-1; D gene ambiguous. Germline CDR1 is DFQATT and CDR2 is SNEGSKA (reference sequence). Deletions cut 6 bases from V and 2 bases from J, with 14 bases between. The CDR3 has 14 residues. CDR3 amino acids: CSAPTRSTYNEQFF. The CDR3 DNA sequence: TGCAGTGCGCCCACGAGGTCGACCTACAATGAGCAGTTCTTC.

Turning to this clonotype: This may arise from a read error, as a much more abundant clone is one base away. The chain carries TRBV10-1 and TRBJ2-1; 9 nucleotides agree with TRBD2. This CDR3 contains 16 residues. Germline CDR1 WNHNN, CDR2 SYGVQD (reference sequence). Trimming removed 2 bases from V and 12 bases from J; junction bases left unmatched: 14. CDR3 nucleotide sequence: TGCGCCAGCAGTGAGAGCGGACTAGCGCGGCACGATGGGCAGTTCTTC. As protein: CASSESGLARHDGQFF.

In this sample, this clonotype turned up a few times. This rearrangement joins TRBV5-4 to TRBJ1-1; TRBD1 agrees at 9 bases. V lost 6 bases and J lost 6; bases outside the gene matches: 6. Per germline, CDR1 SGHNT and CDR2 YYREEE (reference sequence). CDR3 size: 13 residues. The CDR3 spells CASTLQGAAEAFF. The CDR3 DNA sequence: TGTGCCAGCACGCTACAGGGGGCGGCTGAAGCTTTCTTT.

The gene calls are TRBV12-3 or TRBV12-4 and TRBJ1-5, with D unresolved. Trimming stripped 7 bases from V and 3 bases from J, with 10 bases between. CDR3 length: 13 residues. CDR3 protein: CASTFAYNQPQHF. CDR3 bases: TGTGCCAGCACTTTTGCTTACAATCAGCCCCAGCATTTT.

About this clonotype itself: This could be a read error, since a much larger clone is one nucleotide away. The V call is TRBV28, the J call TRBJ2-5; D gene uncertain. This CDR3 has 14 residues. The V gene's germline CDR1 is MDHEN and CDR2 SYDVKM. The CDR3 is CASSSPYEQETRYF. The CDR3 region has the DNA TGTGCCAGCAGTTCCCCGTACGAGCAAGAGACCCGGTACTTC.

This clonotype came up many times. The CDR3: CASTPELAGTSSYNEQFF. The CDR3 coding sequence is TGTGCCAGCACCCCCGAACTGGCGGGGACAAGCTCCTACAATGAGCAGTTCTTC. The chain employs TRBV11-1 and TRBJ2-1, with D tentatively TRBD1 or TRBD2 (6 bases each). Germline CDR1 and CDR2: SGHAT and FQDESV (reference sequence). CDR3 size: 18 residues. Between the trimmed V and J ends, which lost 7 bases and 0 bases, there was a span of 22 bases.